Listed here are 15 T cell receptor beta chains from one sample, sequenced in a study of blood T cell repertoires in COVID-19. Sequencing was performed with immunoSEQ multiplex PCR; in TCRdb, only in-frame clones are kept and a portion is missing. The sample carries approximately 330,000 clones, roughly 90% recorded once. Material: PBMCs or T cells enriched from blood (not recorded which). These receptors all stem from a woman in her twenties or thirties who had recovered from COVID-19.

This rearrangement joins TRBV7-2 to TRBJ2-1; weak D call: TRBD2 (6 bases). The V and J ends lost 2 bases and 6 bases respectively, with 11 bases between them. The V gene's germline CDR1 is SGHTA and CDR2 FQGNSA. The CDR3 totals 14 residues. The CDR3 is CASSLWGVSNEQFF. The CDR3 nucleotides read TGTGCCAGCAGCTTATGGGGGGTAAGCAATGAGCAGTTCTTC.

This rearrangement joins TRBV7-2 to TRBJ2-7, with D hard to call. Deletions cut 1 base from V and 2 bases from J, with 15 bases between. Looked up from germline, CDR1 is SGHTA and CDR2 is FQGNSA. The CDR3 covers 16 residues. CDR3 sequence reads: CASSLDTWRTTYEQYF. DNA for the CDR3: TGTGCCAGCAGCTTAGATACCTGGCGCACTACCTACGAGCAGTACTTC.

The V call is TRBV5-4, the J call TRBJ1-2; D is unresolved. The V end was cut by 4 bases, the J end by 4 bases, with 14 bases between. CDR1 is SGHNT, CDR2 YYREEE, per germline (reference sequence). This CDR3 contains 14 residues. The CDR3 nucleotides are TGTGCCAGCAGCCTCAGCGGCGGGTCCTATGGCTACACCTTC. Its translation: CASSLSGGSYGYTF.

The chain uses TRBV29-1 and TRBJ2-1; TRBD1 is a possible D gene (6 bases). V gave up 8 bases and J gave up 7 bases, with 18 bases separating them. Germline assignment: CDR1 SQVTM and CDR2 ANQGSEA. This CDR3 is built from 13 residues. This chain's CDR3 is CSFRGVLRNEQFF. The CDR3 DNA follows: TGCAGCTTCAGGGGTGTCTTGAGAAATGAGCAGTTCTTC.

A single count supports this clone. This chain links TRBV11-2 with TRBJ2-1; TRBD2 aligns across 10 bases. J gave up 7 bases and V 0 bases, and 12 bases lay outside the gene matches. Germline V gene data show CDR1 as SGHAT and CDR2 as FQNNGV. The CDR3 contains 18 residues. CDR3 DNA sequence: TGTGCCAGCAGCTTAGATCTATTAGCGGGAGGAGAAGGGAATGAGCAGTTCTTC. Protein sequence: CASSLDLLAGGEGNEQFF.

This clone turned up a few times. The chain is built from TRBV28 and TRBJ2-6; 9 bases align to TRBD2. The CDR3 loop spans 18 amino acids. The V and J ends lost 5 bases and 0 bases, in that order; junction bases with no gene match: 8. CDR1 is MDHEN and CDR2 is SYDVKM in the germline V gene. The DNA for the CDR3 is TGTGCCAGCAGTAGGGCCGGGACTAGCTTCTCTGGGGCCAACGTCCTGACTTTC. It specifies CASSRAGTSFSGANVLTF.

The genes are TRBV3-1 (or the pseudogene TRBV3-2) and TRBJ2-6; maybe TRBD2 (5 bases). Germline CDR1 reads LGHDT; CDR2 reads YNNKEL (reference sequence). The germline V and J ends were trimmed by 6 bases and 0 bases, with 12 bases remaining between them. CDR3 size: 16 residues. The CDR3 loop reads CASSRSRGSGANVLTF. In DNA, the CDR3 is TGTGCCAGCAGTCGGTCACGGGGCTCTGGGGCCAACGTCCTGACTTTC.

This chain uses TRBV19 with TRBJ1-4; the D is unclear. This CDR3 region has 13 residues. CDR1 is LNHDA and CDR2 is SQIVND in the germline V gene (reference sequence). V dropped 7 bases and J dropped 7 bases, with 13 bases sitting between them. CDR3 coding DNA: TGTGCCAGTATGTCTCCCGAGGTTGAAAAACTGTTTTTT. Its protein product is CASMSPEVEKLFF.

The chain is built from TRBV18 and TRBJ2-1, with 16 positions matching TRBD2. Per the germline V gene, CDR1 is KGHSH and CDR2 is LQKENI. CDR3 length equals 18 residues. V lost 3 bases, J lost 6 bases, and 8 bases stayed unmatched. In DNA, the CDR3 is TGTGCCAGCTCACCCCCGGGACTAGCGGGAGGGAGTACCAATGAGCAGTTCTTC. Its protein product is CASSPPGLAGGSTNEQFF. Full variable domain (remainder filled in from reference TRBV18 and TRBJ2-1): NAGVMQNPRHLVRRRGQEARLRCSPMKGHSHVYWYRQLPEEGLKFMVYLQKENIIDESGMPKERFSAEFPKEGPSILRIQQVVRGDSAAYFCASSPPGLAGGSTNEQFFGPGTRLTVL.

This chain uses TRBV7-6 with TRBJ1-2; TRBD1 agrees at 9 bases. CDR3 length: 11 amino acids. Germline V gene lookup returns CDR1 SGHVS and CDR2 FNYEAQ. With V trimmed by 7 bases and J by 13 bases, 7 bases remained unmatched. CDR3 sequence reads: CASTIGQGITF. DNA for the CDR3: TGTGCCAGCACTATCGGACAGGGGATCACCTTC. Drawing the rest from reference TRBV7-6 and TRBJ1-2, the complete variable domain is GAGVSQSPRYKVTKRGQDVALRCDPISGHVSLYWYRQALGQGPEFLTYFNYEAQQDKSGLPNDRFSAERPEGSISTLTIQRTEQRDSAMYRCASTIGQGITFGSGTRLTVV.

This clone was detected ten times or more. V usage is TRBV27 and J usage is TRBJ2-7, with a tentative D call TRBD1 (5 bases). Between the trimmed V and J ends, which lost 3 bases and 3 bases, there was a span of 18 bases. This CDR3 has 16 residues. Germline V gene data show CDR1 as MNHEY and CDR2 as SMNVEV (reference sequence). CDR3 sequence reads: CASSFLGATAHYEQYF. In DNA, the CDR3 is TGTGCCAGCAGTTTCCTAGGGGCCACAGCTCACTACGAGCAGTACTTC.

This rearrangement joins TRBV19 to TRBJ2-7; D perhaps matches TRBD1 (6 bases). Germline CDR1 reads LNHDA; CDR2 reads SQIVND (reference sequence). The CDR3 is 12 residues long. Between the trimmed V and J ends, which lost 11 bases and 5 bases, there was a span of 16 bases. In DNA form, the CDR3 reads TGTGCCTGTCACAGGGTAGACGACGAGCAGTACTTC. Protein: CACHRVDDEQYF.

The chain links TRBV6-5 to TRBJ1-1; D is ambiguous. Between the trimmed V and J ends, which lost 8 bases and 4 bases, there was a span of 8 bases. The length of the CDR3 is 11 residues. Germline V gene lookup returns CDR1 MNHEY and CDR2 SVGAGI. CDR3 sequence reads: CASLRGTEAFF. CDR3 DNA sequence: TGTGCCAGCCTCCGGGGCACTGAAGCTTTCTTT.

The CDR3 bases are TGTGCCAGTAGCACCCAACGGGGTACTGAAGCTTTCTTT. It yields the protein CASSTQRGTEAFF. This rearrangement joins TRBV19 to TRBJ1-1; no firm D call. V lost 6 bases, J lost 5 bases, and 13 bases lay in between. CDR1 LNHDA and CDR2 SQIVND come from the germline V gene (reference sequence). This CDR3 contains 13 residues. Filled out from reference TRBV19 and TRBJ1-1, the complete variable domain reads DGGITQSPKYLFRKEGQNVTLSCEQNLNHDAMYWYRQDPGQGLRLIYYSQIVNDFQKGDIAEGYSVSREKKESFPLTVTSAQKNPTAFYLCASSTQRGTEAFFGQGTRLTVV.

V gene TRBV5-1 combines with J gene TRBJ2-7; 7 bases are a match to TRBD2. This CDR3 is 16 amino acids long. Looked up from germline, CDR1 is SGHRS and CDR2 is YFSETQ. The V and J ends lost 4 bases and 5 bases, in that order; junction bases with no gene match: 15. CDR3 region: CASSAREEGGLHEQYF. The CDR3, as DNA: TGCGCCAGCAGCGCTCGGGAGGAGGGTGGGCTCCACGAGCAGTACTTC.